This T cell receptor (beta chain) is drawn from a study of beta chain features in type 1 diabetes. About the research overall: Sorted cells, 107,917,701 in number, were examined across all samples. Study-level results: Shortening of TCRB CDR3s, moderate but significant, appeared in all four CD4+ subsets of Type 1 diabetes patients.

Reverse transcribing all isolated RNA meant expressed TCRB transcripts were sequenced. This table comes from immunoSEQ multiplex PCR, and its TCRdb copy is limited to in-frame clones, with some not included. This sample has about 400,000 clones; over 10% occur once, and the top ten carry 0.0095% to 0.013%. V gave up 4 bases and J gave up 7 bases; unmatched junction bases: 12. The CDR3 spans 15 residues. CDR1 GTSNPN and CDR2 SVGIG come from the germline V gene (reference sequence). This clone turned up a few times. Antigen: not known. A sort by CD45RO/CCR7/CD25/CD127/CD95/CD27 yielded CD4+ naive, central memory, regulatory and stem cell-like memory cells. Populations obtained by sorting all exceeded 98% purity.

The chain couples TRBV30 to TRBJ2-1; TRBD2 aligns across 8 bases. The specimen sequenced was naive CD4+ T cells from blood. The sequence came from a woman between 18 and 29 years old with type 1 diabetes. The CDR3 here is CAWKSPGGPKNEQFF. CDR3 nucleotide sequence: TGTGCCTGGAAAAGCCCGGGAGGGCCAAAGAATGAGCAGTTCTTC.